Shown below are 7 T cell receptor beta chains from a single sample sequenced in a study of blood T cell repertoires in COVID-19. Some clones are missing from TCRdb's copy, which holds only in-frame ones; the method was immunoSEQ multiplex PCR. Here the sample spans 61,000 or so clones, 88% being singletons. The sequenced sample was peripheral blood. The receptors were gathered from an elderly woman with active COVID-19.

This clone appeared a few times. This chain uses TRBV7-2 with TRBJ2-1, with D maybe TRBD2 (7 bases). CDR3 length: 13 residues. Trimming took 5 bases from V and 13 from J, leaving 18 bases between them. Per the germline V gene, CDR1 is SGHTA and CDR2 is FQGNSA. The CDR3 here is CASSPFEGGPQFF. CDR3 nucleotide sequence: TGTGCCAGCAGCCCCTTTGAGGGGGGGCCCCAGTTCTTC.

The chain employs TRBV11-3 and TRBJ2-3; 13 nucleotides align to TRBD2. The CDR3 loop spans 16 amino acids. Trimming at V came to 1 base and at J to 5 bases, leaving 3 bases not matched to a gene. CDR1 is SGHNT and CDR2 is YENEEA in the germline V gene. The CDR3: CASSLGGLAGRDTQYF. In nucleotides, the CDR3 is TGTGCCAGCAGCTTAGGGGGACTAGCGGGGCGAGATACGCAGTATTTT.

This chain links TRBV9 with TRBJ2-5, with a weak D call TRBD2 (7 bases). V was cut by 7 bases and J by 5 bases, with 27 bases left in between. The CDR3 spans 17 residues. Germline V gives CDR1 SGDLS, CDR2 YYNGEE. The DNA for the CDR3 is TGTGCCAGCTGCGCACCGGGTTGGGGGGGGGCGGGGGAGACCCAGTACTTC. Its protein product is CASCAPGWGGAGETQYF.

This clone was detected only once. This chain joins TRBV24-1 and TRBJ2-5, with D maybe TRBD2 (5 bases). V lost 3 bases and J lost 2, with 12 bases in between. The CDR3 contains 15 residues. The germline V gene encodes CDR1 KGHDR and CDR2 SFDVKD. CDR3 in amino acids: CATSDVQPGQETQYF. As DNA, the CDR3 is TGTGCCACCAGTGATGTCCAGCCGGGGCAAGAGACCCAGTACTTC.

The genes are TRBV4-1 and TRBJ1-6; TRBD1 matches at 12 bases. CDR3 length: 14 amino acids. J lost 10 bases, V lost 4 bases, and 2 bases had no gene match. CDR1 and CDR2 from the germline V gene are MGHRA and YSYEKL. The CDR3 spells CASSRGTGGSPLHF. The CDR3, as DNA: TGCGCCAGCAGCCGAGGGACAGGGGGCTCACCCCTCCACTTT.

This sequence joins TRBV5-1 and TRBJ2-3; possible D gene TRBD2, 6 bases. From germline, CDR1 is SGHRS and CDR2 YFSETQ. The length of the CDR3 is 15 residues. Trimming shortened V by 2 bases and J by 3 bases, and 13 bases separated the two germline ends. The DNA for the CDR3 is TGCGCCAGCAGCTTAAGGGGAGGAGGGACAGATACGCAGTATTTT. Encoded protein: CASSLRGGGTDTQYF.

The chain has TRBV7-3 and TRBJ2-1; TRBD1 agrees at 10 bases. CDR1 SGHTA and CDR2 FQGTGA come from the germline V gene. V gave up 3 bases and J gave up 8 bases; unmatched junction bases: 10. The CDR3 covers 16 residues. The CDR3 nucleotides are TGTGCCAGCAGCTTCACCGGGACAGGGGTTGGTTATGAGCAGTTCTTC. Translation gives CASSFTGTGVGYEQFF.